The rows below give T cell receptor beta chains drawn from one sample of a study of CDR3 diversity in severe acne. MiXCR, run by TCRdb on the PCR reads, gives a single entry per CDR3 protein. Among approximately 77,000 distinct CDR3 sequences listed, 49% were seen once. The sequenced sample consisted of blood. The receptors originated from a male donor with severe acne vulgaris. The CDR3 runs from the conserved cysteine through the conserved F or W. Fields, in order: V gene, D gene, clone size, J gene, CDR3 DNA, CDR3 protein. The D gene is left open where the match is weak. A row's size may be missing; if present it is once, few, many or a size class.

V: TRBV6-1
D: -
size: few
J: TRBJ2-3
DNA: TGTGCCAGCCGTGAAGGGGTCGGGAGCACAGATACGCAGTATTTT
CDR3: CASREGVGSTDTQYF

V: TRBV7-2
D: -
size: -
J: TRBJ1-4
DNA: TGTGCCAGCAGCTTAGGGCAGGGACTGTTTTTT
CDR3: CASSLGQGLFF

V: TRBV27
D: TRBD1
size: -
J: TRBJ2-5
DNA: TGCGCCAGCAGTTATGGGACAGGGCGGACCGGGGAGACCCAGTACTTC
CDR3: CASSYGTGRTGETQYF

V: TRBV25-1
D: TRBD1
size: -
J: TRBJ2-7
DNA: TGTGCCAGCAGTGGGACAGGCGAGCAGTACTTC
CDR3: CASSGTGEQYF

V: TRBV24-1
D: -
size: -
J: TRBJ2-5
DNA: TGTGCCACATCCGGGACCCCAGAGACCCAGTACTTC
CDR3: CATSGTPETQYF

V: TRBV28
D: -
size: few
J: TRBJ1-3
DNA: TGTGCCAGCAGAATGGGTGTTTTTAGAAACACCATATATTTT
CDR3: CASRMGVFRNTIYF

V: TRBV28
D: TRBD2
size: -
J: TRBJ2-5
DNA: TGTGCCAGCCTAGACGGGGGGGAAGAGACCCAGTACTTC
CDR3: CASLDGGEETQYF

V: TRBV7-2
D: -
size: -
J: TRBJ1-1
DNA: TGCGCCAGCAGTCCCACGGGGGGAACTGAAGCTTTCTTT
CDR3: CASSPTGGTEAFF

V: TRBV2
D: -
size: -
J: TRBJ1-2
DNA: TGTGCCAGCAGTGAGCGGATACTCTATGGCTACACCTTC
CDR3: CASSERILYGYTF

V: TRBV7-3
D: -
size: -
J: TRBJ2-1
DNA: TGTGCCAGCGTAGGGGGTAGCGCCTACAATGAGCAGTTCTTC
CDR3: CASVGGSAYNEQFF

V: TRBV19
D: TRBD1
size: -
J: TRBJ2-2
DNA: TGTGCCAGTGGTATCGAGGGACAGGGTGGTTCCGGGGAGCTGTTTTTT
CDR3: CASGIEGQGGSGELFF

V: TRBV29-1
D: TRBD2
size: many
J: TRBJ2-1
DNA: TGCAGCGTAGCGGGGACTAGCGTGGGCAATGAGCAGTTCTTC
CDR3: CSVAGTSVGNEQFF

V: TRBV5-6
D: -
size: -
J: TRBJ2-7
DNA: -
CDR3: CASTNQTSMYLCASSLDEQYF

V: TRBV29-1
D: TRBD1
size: -
J: TRBJ2-7
DNA: TGCAGCACGTACAGGGGAGATGGCGAGCAGTACTTC
CDR3: CSTYRGDGEQYF

V: TRBV7-2
D: TRBD2
size: -
J: TRBJ2-1
DNA: TGTGCCAGCAGCTTCAGCAGCGGGAACGACGAGTTCTTC
CDR3: CASSFSSGNDEFF

V: TRBV5-4
D: -
size: few
J: TRBJ1-5
DNA: TGTGCCAGCAGCAAGGACATCAATCAGCCCCAGCATTTT
CDR3: CASSKDINQPQHF

V: TRBV6-5
D: TRBD2
size: -
J: TRBJ2-7
DNA: TGTGCCAGCAGGCGGACTAGCGCCTACGAGCAGTACTTC
CDR3: CASRRTSAYEQYF

V: TRBV12-3/TRBV12-4
D: -
size: many
J: TRBJ2-5
DNA: TGTGCCAGCAGTTTACAAGTAAAAGAGACCCAGTACTTC
CDR3: CASSLQVKETQYF

V: TRBV5-1
D: -
size: many
J: TRBJ2-3
DNA: TGCGCCAGCAGCTTTTCAGCAGATACGCAGTATTTT
CDR3: CASSFSADTQYF

V: TRBV7-2
D: TRBD2
size: -
J: TRBJ2-7
DNA: TGTGCCAGCAGCCTCGGGGCTAGCGGGGCCCTCTCCTACGAGCAGTACTTC
CDR3: CASSLGASGALSYEQYF

V: TRBV28
D: -
size: -
J: TRBJ1-2
DNA: TGTGCCAGCAGTTTAGAACAGGGACATGGCTGCACCTTC
CDR3: CASSLEQGHGCTF

V: TRBV20-1
D: -
size: -
J: TRBJ1-5
DNA: TGCAGTGTGACCGAACCCGGGTTTGTCAACATTCAGCCCCAGCGTTTT
CDR3: CSVTEPGFVNIQPQRF

V: TRBV2
D: TRBD1
size: many
J: TRBJ1-6
DNA: TGTGCCAGCAGACCCGGGACAGGGAATAATTCACCCCTCCACTTT
CDR3: CASRPGTGNNSPLHF

V: TRBV10-3
D: -
size: -
J: TRBJ1-1
DNA: TGTGCCATCAGTGACCCCGATGGGAGGAACACTGAAGCTTTCTTT
CDR3: CAISDPDGRNTEAFF

V: TRBV7-6
D: TRBD2
size: medium-sized
J: TRBJ2-5
DNA: TGTGCCAGCAGCTTCCACGCGAGCGGGGCTGAAGAGACCCAGTACTTC
CDR3: CASSFHASGAEETQYF

V: TRBV5-8
D: TRBD2
size: once
J: TRBJ2-1
DNA: TGTGCCTCGGGCCCGGGGGGGGAGCAGTTCTTC
CDR3: CASGPGGEQFF

V: TRBV19
D: TRBD1
size: once
J: TRBJ1-5
DNA: TGTGCCAGTAGTATAGGAACAGGGGGCATTGAGACCCAGCATTTT
CDR3: CASSIGTGGIETQHF

V: TRBV9
D: -
size: -
J: TRBJ2-2
DNA: TGTGCCAGCAGCGGTCTGGAGGGGTACACCGGGGAGCTGGTTTTT
CDR3: CASSGLEGYTGELVF

V: TRBV2
D: TRBD2
size: -
J: TRBJ2-7
DNA: TGTGCCAGCAGGGCTAGCGGGAGTATTTACGAGCAGTACTTC
CDR3: CASRASGSIYEQYF

V: TRBV20-1
D: -
size: -
J: TRBJ2-3
DNA: TGCAGTGCTAGGAATAGCGGGACAGGGAGCGGGAGCACAGATACGCAGTATTTT
CDR3: CSARNSGTGSGSTDTQYF

V: TRBV4-1
D: -
size: -
J: TRBJ1-2
DNA: TGCGCCAGCAGCCACCTACTCCGGGACAAGGCTTATGTAGGCTACACCTTC
CDR3: CASSHLLRDKAYVGYTF

V: TRBV5-4
D: -
size: -
J: TRBJ2-5
DNA: TGTGCCAGCAGCAACGGATTCGGGACGAAAGAGACCCAGTACTTC
CDR3: CASSNGFGTKETQYF

V: TRBV10-3
D: -
size: -
J: TRBJ2-7
DNA: TGTGCCATCGAGACTTCGCCCGGCGAGCAGTACTTC
CDR3: CAIETSPGEQYF

V: TRBV7-8
D: TRBD2
size: -
J: TRBJ2-5
DNA: TGTGCCAGCAGCTGGACTAGCGGGAGTGGAGATACGCAGTACTTC
CDR3: CASSWTSGSGDTQYF

V: TRBV10-3
D: TRBD1
size: -
J: TRBJ1-1
DNA: TGTGCCATCACCTACGACAGGGGGCCGAGCTCTAAAGCTTTCTTC
CDR3: CAITYDRGPSSKAFF

V: TRBV20-1
D: TRBD1
size: -
J: TRBJ2-7
DNA: TGCAGTGCTAGACCCAGACAGGGGTCTATGTACGAGCAGTACTTC
CDR3: CSARPRQGSMYEQYF

V: TRBV7-9
D: TRBD1
size: few
J: TRBJ1-5
DNA: TGTGCCAGCAGCTTAGAGGAGGACAGGGTGGGGAATCAGCCCCAGCATTTT
CDR3: CASSLEEDRVGNQPQHF

V: TRBV5-4
D: -
size: many
J: TRBJ2-6
DNA: TGTGCCAGCAGCTTTAACAGGGCTAGCTCTGGGGCCAACGTCCTGACTTTC
CDR3: CASSFNRASSGANVLTF

V: TRBV7-2
D: -
size: -
J: TRBJ2-2
DNA: TGTGCCAGCAGCTTAGCGGGCCATAACACCGGGGAGCTGTTTTTT
CDR3: CASSLAGHNTGELFF

V: TRBV12-3/TRBV12-4
D: -
size: once
J: TRBJ2-5
DNA: TGTGCCAGCAGTTTACTATCGCAGGGGAATAGGATAGAGACCCAGTACTTC
CDR3: CASSLLSQGNRIETQYF

V: TRBV28
D: TRBD2
size: -
J: TRBJ2-7
DNA: TGTGCCAGCAGGCTCGGACTAGCATCCTACGAGCAGTACTTC
CDR3: CASRLGLASYEQYF

V: TRBV9
D: TRBD1
size: -
J: TRBJ1-2
DNA: TGTGCCAGCAGCCCCCGGGACAGTCATGGCTACACCTTC
CDR3: CASSPRDSHGYTF

V: TRBV6-5
D: -
size: many
J: TRBJ2-1
DNA: TGTGCCAGCAGTTACGGTGGGCCCCTGTCTCGGAATGAGCAGTTCTTC
CDR3: CASSYGGPLSRNEQFF

V: TRBV5-4
D: -
size: -
J: TRBJ1-2
DNA: TGTGCCAGCAGCCAAGTTACCGGGACGGAAAACTATGGCTACACCTTC
CDR3: CASSQVTGTENYGYTF

V: TRBV9
D: TRBD2
size: -
J: TRBJ2-5
DNA: TGTGCCAGCAGCGTAGGGGCTAGCGGAATCCAAGAGACCCAGTACTTC
CDR3: CASSVGASGIQETQYF

V: TRBV12-3/TRBV12-4
D: -
size: few
J: TRBJ1-2
DNA: TGTGCCAGCAGTTTAGAGAAGGTTAACTATGGCTACACCTTC
CDR3: CASSLEKVNYGYTF

V: TRBV5-4
D: TRBD2
size: -
J: TRBJ2-1
DNA: TGTGCCAGCAGCTCATCTAGCGGGAGTGAGCAGTTCTTC
CDR3: CASSSSSGSEQFF

V: TRBV13
D: -
size: few
J: TRBJ1-1
DNA: TGTGCCAGCAGCTTATACTCGGGTTTGAACACTGAAGCTTTCTTT
CDR3: CASSLYSGLNTEAFF

V: TRBV10-3
D: -
size: -
J: TRBJ2-2
DNA: TGTGCCATCAGTGAGGCAGGGCCTACGAACACCGGGGAGCTGTTTTTT
CDR3: CAISEAGPTNTGELFF

V: TRBV29-1
D: -
size: -
J: TRBJ1-1
DNA: TGCAGCACCCGTCGGGACACTGAAGCTTTCTTT
CDR3: CSTRRDTEAFF

V: TRBV6-2/TRBV6-3
D: TRBD2
size: -
J: TRBJ2-7
DNA: TGTGCCAGCAACCCCGGGACTAGCGGGATATACGAGCAGTACTTC
CDR3: CASNPGTSGIYEQYF

V: TRBV10-3
D: TRBD1
size: -
J: TRBJ2-7
DNA: TGTGCCATCAGTGAGTCTGTGGGACAGGGCTACGAGCAGTACTTC
CDR3: CAISESVGQGYEQYF

V: TRBV28
D: -
size: few
J: TRBJ1-5
DNA: TGTGCCAGCAGTGGGCACACCAGCAATCAGCCCCAGCATTTT
CDR3: CASSGHTSNQPQHF

V: TRBV6-5
D: TRBD2
size: -
J: TRBJ2-3
DNA: TGTGCCAGCAGTTACTCTGCGGGAGGGCCAGATACGCAGTATTTT
CDR3: CASSYSAGGPDTQYF

V: TRBV7-6
D: -
size: many
J: TRBJ1-3
DNA: TGTGCCGCACGTTATGGTGCTGGAAACACCATATATTTT
CDR3: CAARYGAGNTIYF

V: TRBV19
D: TRBD1
size: many
J: TRBJ2-2
DNA: TGTGCCAGTAGTACAAGACAGGGTAGGACCGGGGAGCTGTTTTTT
CDR3: CASSTRQGRTGELFF

V: TRBV28
D: -
size: once
J: TRBJ2-7
DNA: TGTGCCAGCAGTTTACCATCCCCTAGCCACCCACAGCAGTACTTC
CDR3: CASSLPSPSHPQQYF

V: TRBV11-2
D: -
size: -
J: TRBJ1-4
DNA: TGTGCCAGCAGACCCATCGGTAAATCTAATGAAAAACTGTTTTTT
CDR3: CASRPIGKSNEKLFF

V: TRBV7-9
D: TRBD1
size: medium-sized
J: TRBJ2-2
DNA: TGTGCCAGCAGCCCTCTTCCTGGGACAGGGTCCACCGGGGAGCTGTTTTTT
CDR3: CASSPLPGTGSTGELFF

V: TRBV5-1
D: TRBD2
size: -
J: TRBJ2-3
DNA: TGCGCCAGCGGGGGACTAGCGGGAATGAAAGATACGCAGTATTTT
CDR3: CASGGLAGMKDTQYF